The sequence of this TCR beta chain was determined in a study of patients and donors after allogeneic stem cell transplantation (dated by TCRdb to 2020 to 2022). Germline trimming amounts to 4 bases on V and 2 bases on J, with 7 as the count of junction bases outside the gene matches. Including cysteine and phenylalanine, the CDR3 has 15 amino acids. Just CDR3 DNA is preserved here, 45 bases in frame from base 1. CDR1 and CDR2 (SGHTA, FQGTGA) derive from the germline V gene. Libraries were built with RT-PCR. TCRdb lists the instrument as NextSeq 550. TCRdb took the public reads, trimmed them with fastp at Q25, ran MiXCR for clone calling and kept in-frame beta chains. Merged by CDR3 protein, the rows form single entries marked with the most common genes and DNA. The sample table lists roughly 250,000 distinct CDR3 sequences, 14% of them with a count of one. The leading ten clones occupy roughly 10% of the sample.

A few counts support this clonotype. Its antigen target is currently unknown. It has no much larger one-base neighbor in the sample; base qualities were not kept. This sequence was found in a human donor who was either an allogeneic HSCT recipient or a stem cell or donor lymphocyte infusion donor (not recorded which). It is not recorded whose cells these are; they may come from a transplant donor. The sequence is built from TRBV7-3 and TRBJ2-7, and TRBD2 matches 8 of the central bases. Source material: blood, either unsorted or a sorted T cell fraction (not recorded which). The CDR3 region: CASSSGVAGPYEQYF. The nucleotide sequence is TGTGCCAGCAGCTCCGGAGTAGCGGGACCCTACGAGCAGTACTTC.